A selection of T cell receptor beta chains follows, all from one sample in a study of OX40 agonist ivuxolimab in advanced cancers. Profiled with immunoSEQ multiplex PCR; TCRdb holds only in-frame clones, not every one. The table includes 45,000 to 60,000 clones, 70% to 80% detected once. Sequences were derived from CD4+ or CD8+ T cells sorted from blood, sampled in a trial of the OX40 agonist ivuxolimab. These receptors all come from an adult with an advanced solid tumor such as melanoma, head and neck, liver or kidney cancer. The CDR3 runs from the conserved cysteine through the conserved F or W.

CDR3 length	J gene	V gene	CDR3 protein
14	TRBJ1-3	TRBV7-7	CASSPSGSGNTIYF
18	TRBJ2-7	TRBV27	CASMFRSQGASTVYEQYF
13	TRBJ2-7	TRBV11-1	CASTLTAGYEQYF
14	NA	TRBV27	CASTYGYRSYEQYF
15	TRBJ2-1	TRBV5-1	CASSLTSGIYNEQFF
15	TRBJ2-7	TRBV5-1	CASSGGTGVTYEQYF
16	TRBJ2-7	TRBV18	CASSPLQQGTPYEQYF
12	TRBJ1-1	TRBV2	CASTGYRTEAFF
13	TRBJ2-6	TRBV2	CTSSWGGANVLTF
11	TRBJ2-5	TRBV11-2	CASSLGETQYF
16	TRBJ1-2	TRBV6-6	CASSYSTSRGLWGYTF
13	TRBJ2-7	TRBV27	CASSLAGRYEQYF
14	TRBJ1-6	TRBV9	CASSAGQYNSPLHF
15	TRBJ2-3	TRBV10-2	CASSGTSDQTDTQYF
14	TRBJ2-7	TRBV5-8	CASSKRQGAYEQYF
18	TRBJ2-3	TRBV7-9	CASSLLGGGRLDIDTQYF
16	TRBJ1-4	TRBV5-6	CASSLRRVFMGEKLFF
14	TRBJ1-5	TRBV6-6	CASSPGQINQPQHF
15	TRBJ2-3	TRBV13	CASSPRRGRADTQYF
17	TRBJ1-5	TRBV30	CAWSGERGAGSNQPQHF
16	TRBJ1-2	TRBV4-2	CASSQDVGRTNYGYTF
14	TRBJ1-1	TRBV19	CASSIGILGTEAFF